These 28 T cell receptor beta chains originate from one sample sequenced in a study of OX40 agonist ivuxolimab in advanced cancers. Using immunoSEQ multiplex PCR, the repertoire was profiled, and TCRdb retains in-frame clones only, with some absent. The sample yields approximately 58,000 clones, 86% seen once. The sequencing used CD4+ or CD8+ T cells sorted from blood, collected in a trial of the OX40 agonist ivuxolimab. These receptor sequences come from an adult with an advanced solid tumor such as melanoma, head and neck, liver or kidney cancer.

The chain joins TRBV7-9 to TRBJ1-4; possible D gene TRBD1, 5 bases. CDR1 is SEHNR and CDR2 is FQNEAQ in the germline V gene (reference sequence). V was clipped by 0 bases and J by 3 bases, with 11 bases between them. This CDR3 has 16 amino acids. DNA for the CDR3: TGTGCCAGCAGCTTAGCCTCGGGACGGCCTAATGAAAAACTGTTTTTT. It encodes CASSLASGRPNEKLFF.

The V gene is TRBV11-3, the J gene TRBJ2-7; 9 nucleotides line up with TRBD1. There are 17 residues in the CDR3. Germline V gives CDR1 SGHNT, CDR2 YENEEA. With 3 bases clipped from V and 5 bases from J, the junction kept 14 bases outside the gene matches. The CDR3 sequence: CASSFDGTGLVWDEQYF. CDR3 DNA: TGTGCCAGCAGCTTTGACGGGACAGGGTTGGTTTGGGACGAGCAGTACTTC. Complete variable domain (other parts from reference TRBV11-3 and TRBJ2-7): EAGVVQSPRYKIIEKKQPVAFWCNPISGHNTLYWYLQNLGQGPELLIRYENEEAVDDSQLPKDRFSAERLKGVDSTLKIQPAELGDSAVYLCASSFDGTGLVWDEQYFGPGTRLTVT.

The V and J genes are TRBV29-1 and TRBJ2-1; D might be TRBD1 or TRBD2, each matching 5 bases. The CDR3 spans 13 residues. With 7 bases removed from V and 6 bases from J, the gap between germline ends came to 16 bases. The germline CDR1 and CDR2 sequences are SQVTM and ANQGSEA. CDR3 coding DNA: TGCAGCGCCGAAGGGGCCGCGGGCAATGAGCAGTTCTTC. Its protein product is CSAEGAAGNEQFF.

V gene TRBV5-3 combines with J gene TRBJ2-1; 8 bases map to TRBD2. TRBV5-3 is an ORF; its function is uncertain. V was pared by 0 bases and J by 2 bases, with 22 bases of the junction left unmatched. This CDR3 spans 22 amino acids. Written as DNA, the CDR3 is TGTGCCAGAAGCTTGGAGCTCGTGCGGGGGGCTCGGCCTACGCCCCCCTACAATGAGCAGTTCTTC. Protein: CARSLELVRGARPTPPYNEQFF.

The chain carries TRBV7-2 and TRBJ1-5; TRBD1 is a possible D gene (6 bases). The V and J ends lost 3 bases and 2 bases respectively, with 14 bases between them. The CDR3 contains 16 residues. The germline CDR1 and CDR2 sequences are SGHTA and FQGNSA. CDR3 DNA: TGTGCCAGCAGCTTGATTGCGGGGGCCGGCAATCAGCCCCAGCATTTT. Amino acid sequence: CASSLIAGAGNQPQHF.

The rearrangement links TRBV7-3 to TRBJ2-7; D unclear. The germline gives CDR1 SGHTA, CDR2 FQGTGA. V shed 2 bases and J shed 3 bases, with 11 bases lying between them. The CDR3 has 14 amino acids. CDR3 sequence (DNA): TGTGCCAGCAGCTTACCCCCCCCATTCTACGAGCAGTACTTC. It translates to CASSLPPPFYEQYF.

V usage is TRBV5-1 and J usage is TRBJ2-5, with D perhaps given as TRBD1 or TRBD2 (7 bases each). V lost 4 bases and J 5 bases, leaving 15 bases between the germline ends. This CDR3 region has 14 residues. The germline CDR1 and CDR2 sequences are SGHRS and YFSETQ. The CDR3 protein is CASSLGGGWETQYF. The CDR3 nucleotides are TGCGCCAGCAGCCTGGGAGGGGGCTGGGAGACCCAGTACTTC.

The chain recombines TRBV28 with TRBJ1-5; 7 nucleotides line up with TRBD1. The V gene end was trimmed by 2 bases and the J gene end by 2 bases; junction bases not matched to a gene: 3. The germline CDR1 and CDR2 sequences are MDHEN and SYDVKM. The CDR3 is 15 amino acids. The CDR3 protein is CASSLKGAGNQPQHF. The CDR3 coding sequence is TGTGCCAGCAGTTTAAAGGGGGCAGGCAATCAGCCCCAGCATTTT.

This sequence joins TRBV11-2 and TRBJ2-7, with D unclear. V gave up 3 bases and J gave up 5 bases, with 14 bases separating them. CDR1 SGHAT and CDR2 FQNNGV come from the germline V gene. The CDR3 sequence is 14 residues long. As DNA, the CDR3 is TGTGCCAGCAGCTTGCATGTGGAAGCCCACGAGCAGTACTTC. As protein: CASSLHVEAHEQYF.

This chain's CDR3 is CSVVMPQRNGYTF. The CDR3 DNA reads as TGCAGCGTTGTGATGCCCCAGAGGAATGGCTACACCTTC. This chain joins TRBV29-1 and TRBJ1-2; D remains ambiguous. Looked up from germline, CDR1 is SQVTM and CDR2 is ANQGSEA. V gave up 4 bases and J gave up 6 bases, with 15 bases separating them. This CDR3 is built from 13 residues.

This chain links TRBV9 with TRBJ2-1; a possible D gene is TRBD1 (6 bases). Germline V gene data show CDR1 as SGDLS and CDR2 as YYNGEE. This CDR3 region has 14 residues. With 0 bases removed from V and 5 bases from J, the gap between germline ends came to 9 bases. CDR3 bases: TGTGCCAGCAGCGTAGAAGGGGGAAACAATGAGCAGTTCTTC. It yields the protein CASSVEGGNNEQFF.

This clone was detected a few times. The rearrangement uses TRBV5-1 and TRBJ2-1, with 11 nucleotides matching TRBD2. CDR3 length equals 17 residues. CDR1 is SGHRS, CDR2 YFSETQ, per germline. J lost 7 bases, V lost 0 bases, and 9 bases had no gene match. The CDR3 region is CASSLAVTSGGRNEQFF. The CDR3 DNA reads TGCGCCAGCAGCTTGGCCGTAACTAGCGGGGGTCGGAATGAGCAGTTCTTC.

V gene TRBV28 combines with J gene TRBJ1-2; D not resolved. This CDR3 has 16 amino acids. The V end lost 7 bases, the J end lost 0 bases, and 18 bases lay between the germline ends. The V gene's germline CDR1 is MDHEN and CDR2 SYDVKM. CDR3 coding DNA: TGTGCCAGCAACCTCCGGTGGGGTGGCGCTAACTATGGCTACACCTTC. It encodes CASNLRWGGANYGYTF.

This clone was seen a single time. J is TRBJ2-5 and V is TRBV29-1, with 8 bases aligning to TRBD2. Germline values: CDR1 SQVTM, CDR2 ANQGSEA. The CDR3 runs 15 residues. V lost 4 bases and J lost 2; bases outside the gene matches: 9. The CDR3 loop is CSVVFGGGLQETQYF. The CDR3 nucleotides are TGCAGCGTTGTGTTTGGCGGGGGGTTACAAGAGACCCAGTACTTC.

The chain links TRBV30 to TRBJ2-5; TRBD1 might be the D (6 bases). CDR1 is GTSNPN and CDR2 is SVGIG in the germline V gene (reference sequence). Trimming took 4 bases from V and 4 from J, leaving 16 bases between them. This CDR3 region has 14 residues. CDR3 in DNA: TGTGCCTGGACGGGCAGGGGCCCGAGAGAGACCCAGTACTTC. Translated, it gives CAWTGRGPRETQYF.

A remark on this clone: This sample includes further DNA sequences coding for the same CDR3. The rearrangement joins TRBV11-2 to TRBJ2-1; tentatively, D is TRBD2 (6 bases). CDR3 size: 15 residues. V gave up 6 bases and J gave up 0 bases, with 12 bases separating them. Germline V CDR1 and CDR2: SGHAT, FQNNGV. The CDR3 spells CASSLGGSSYNEQFF. The CDR3 bases are TGTGCCAGCAGTCTAGGAGGGAGCTCCTACAATGAGCAGTTCTTC.

V and J are TRBV4-1 and TRBJ1-2, with 7 nucleotides matching TRBD1. There are 13 residues in the CDR3. CDR1 MGHRA and CDR2 YSYEKL come from the germline V gene. J gave up 5 bases and V 5 bases, and 5 bases lay outside the gene matches. This chain's CDR3 is CASSFQGGYGYTF. The CDR3 region has the DNA TGCGCCAGCAGCTTCCAGGGGGGTTATGGCTACACCTTC.

The gene calls are TRBV18 and TRBJ2-7; D remains ambiguous. V lost 3 bases to trimming and J lost 4 bases, with 13 bases between them. The CDR3 is 14 residues long. The germline gives CDR1 KGHSH, CDR2 LQKENI. The CDR3 DNA is TGTGCCAGCTCACCCCCCGCGACACCATACGAGCAGTACTTC. Its protein is CASSPPATPYEQYF.

This chain uses TRBV18 with TRBJ1-4; the D is unclear. This CDR3 is 15 amino acids long. CDR1 and CDR2 from the germline V gene are KGHSH and LQKENI. Trimming removed 3 bases from V and 0 bases from J, with 8 bases in between. The CDR3 loop is CASSPGKATNEKLFF. The CDR3 DNA reads TGTGCCAGCTCACCGGGGAAAGCAACTAATGAAAAACTGTTTTTT.

The chain joins TRBV30 to TRBJ2-1, with a tentative D call TRBD2 (7 bases). This CDR3 has 14 residues. The ends were cut back, 6 bases at V and 2 bases at J, with 14 bases in the middle. Germline loops: CDR1 GTSNPN, CDR2 SVGIG (reference sequence). CDR3 nucleotide sequence: TGTGCCTGCGGAGGGGGGGTAACCTACAATGAGCAGTTCTTC. Amino acid sequence: CACGGGVTYNEQFF.

CDR3 amino acids: CASSSPGMNEQYF. In nucleotides, the CDR3 is TGTGCCAGCAGCTCGCCAGGGATGAACGAGCAGTACTTC. The rearrangement uses TRBV11-3 and TRBJ2-7; D perhaps matches TRBD1 (5 bases). Germline CDR1 reads SGHNT; CDR2 reads YENEEA. CDR3 length equals 13 residues. Trimming removed 4 bases from V and 5 bases from J, with 12 bases in between.

The chain links TRBV5-1 to TRBJ1-2; D may be TRBD1 (5 bases). Germline V gene data show CDR1 as SGHRS and CDR2 as YFSETQ. V shed 7 bases and J shed 4 bases, with 8 bases lying between them. CDR3 length: 11 amino acids. CDR3 bases: TGCGCCAGCGACGGGGGCTATGGCTACACCTTC. Translated, it gives CASDGGYGYTF.

This clone was detected only once. This sequence joins TRBV29-1 and TRBJ2-2, with D maybe TRBD1 (5 bases). Germline CDR1 is SQVTM and CDR2 is ANQGSEA. This CDR3 comprises 14 residues. V lost 4 bases, J lost 2 bases, and 11 bases lay in between. The CDR3 loop is CSVVAGHNTGELFF. The CDR3 region has the DNA TGCAGCGTTGTGGCAGGACATAACACCGGGGAGCTGTTTTTT.

The chain links TRBV7-3 to TRBJ2-7; 11 nucleotides align to TRBD1. CDR1 is SGHTA and CDR2 is FQGTGA in the germline V gene. The CDR3 loop spans 15 amino acids. V trimming: 6 bases; J trimming: 5 bases; junction bases outside the gene matches: 9. The CDR3 protein is CASSQGRTGGHEQYF. Written as DNA, the CDR3 is TGTGCCAGCAGTCAGGGGCGGACAGGGGGCCACGAGCAGTACTTC. Together with reference TRBV7-3 and TRBJ2-7, the CDR3 gives the full variable domain: GAGVSQTPSNKVTEKGKYVELRCDPISGHTALYWYRQSLGQGPEFLIYFQGTGAADDSGLPNDRFFAVRPEGSVSTLKIQRTERGDSAVYLCASSQGRTGGHEQYFGPGTRLTVT.

The V and J genes are TRBV27 and TRBJ1-3; 9 bases are shared with TRBD1. CDR3 length equals 17 residues. V was pared by 4 bases and J by 4 bases, with 11 bases of the junction left unmatched. The V gene's germline CDR1 is MNHEY and CDR2 SMNVEV (reference sequence). The CDR3 loop reads CASSSTGTGRRGNTIYF. CDR3 nucleotide sequence: TGTGCCAGCAGTTCAACCGGGACAGGGAGGCGAGGAAACACCATATATTTT.

This clone was counted a single time. The V gene is TRBV7-9, the J gene TRBJ2-3, with 12 bases matching TRBD2. CDR1 SEHNR and CDR2 FQNEAQ come from the germline V gene (reference sequence). The junction had 7 bases not matched to a gene; V was cut back by 1 base and J by 5 bases. The CDR3 has 17 amino acids. Here the CDR3 DNA reads TGTGCCAGCAGCTTAGTCCTAGCGGGGGGGCTTGGAGATACGCAGTATTTT. Amino acid sequence: CASSLVLAGGLGDTQYF.

Relative to its sample, this clone is medium-sized. This chain uses TRBV7-3 with TRBJ1-2; tentative D call: TRBD1 (5 bases). This CDR3 contains 14 residues. Germline-derived CDR1 and CDR2 are SGHTA and FQGTGA. V dropped 2 bases and J dropped 5 bases, with 12 bases sitting between them. The CDR3 reads CASSLLRQTYGYTF. As DNA, the CDR3 is TGTGCCAGCAGCTTACTTCGACAGACGTATGGCTACACCTTC.

The chain recombines TRBV7-2 with TRBJ1-2, with D unclear. The germline V gene encodes CDR1 SGHTA and CDR2 FQGNSA. V was pared by 4 bases and J by 3 bases, with 9 bases between. This CDR3 spans 13 amino acids. CDR3 sequence reads: CASSSVGDYGYTF. CDR3 DNA: TGTGCCAGCAGCTCCGTCGGTGACTATGGCTACACCTTC.